This T cell receptor (beta chain) emerged from a study of CD8 T cells in Susac syndrome (dated by TCRdb to between 2019 and 2020). Turning to the overall study: The study used repertoire sequencing to test whether antigen drove CD8+ T cell activation and differentiation in Susac syndrome. CD8+ T cell repertoire clonality was compared between approximately 12 healthy donors, approximately 14 Susac syndrome patients and 15 multiple sclerosis patients.

V loses 5 bases at its end and J loses 2 bases; junction bases beyond the gene matches: 8. Taken from cysteine to phenylalanine, the CDR3 has 14 residues. Left in the record is the CDR3 DNA by itself, 42 bases read in frame from the first base. From the germline V gene (reference sequence), CDR1 is DFQATT and CDR2 is SNEGSKA. High-throughput TCR beta sequencing profiled peripheral blood CD8+ and CD4+ T cells from healthy donors, Susac syndrome patients and multiple sclerosis patients. Healthy donors were included as age- and sex-matched controls. Bulk CD8+ and CD4+ T cells were purified by magnetic negative isolation, while CD8+ TEMRA cells were enriched using FACS. Blood was drawn into EDTA tubes, processed within 24 hours, and PBMCs were isolated by density gradient centrifugation. PBMCs intended for TCR sequencing were frozen in liquid nitrogen and were later thawed in a 37 degrees C water bath. The sorted or isolated CD4+, CD8+ and CD8+ TEMRA cells reached a purity of at least 90%.

RNA was extracted with the RNeasy kit and about 0.5 to 1 ug was reverse transcribed using random hexamers. The immunoSEQ multiplex PCR assay, covering 54 Vbeta and 13 Jbeta segments, was used to amplify TCR beta CDR3 regions. To correct PCR amplification bias, a synthetic template baseline was used for both primer optimization and computational correction. The authors processed their data as follows. Reads were assigned to V, D and J genes according to IMGT and analyzed in immunoSEQ Analyzer, with only productive sequences retained. To calculate clonality, Shannon entropy was normalized by log2 of the number of productive unique sequences and then subtracted from one. For each patient and control, public and private clones were evaluated among the 100 most prevalent clones. A clone was defined as Susac-specific if it was absent from the healthy and MS cohorts, from around 960 published viral clones and from other ImmuneACCESS disease sequences. TCRdb cleaned the public reads at Q25 with fastp, built clones with MiXCR and kept in-frame beta chains. Every CDR3 protein is listed once, alongside the most common genes and DNA of its rows. Here the V and J calls rest on TCRdb's processing, not on the authors' analysis. The sample has some 57,000 distinct CDR3 sequences on record, more than 90% of them singletons. Clones ranked in the top ten supply nearly 0.2% of the sample.

The paper as a whole reports these results and caveats: The study acknowledged that relatively few individuals were included in the TCR sequencing and HLA analysis.

With regard to this clonotype: Its cognate antigen has yet to be identified. No much larger clone is present one base from it, and per-base qualities are unavailable.

The sequence derives from a human donor in good health. The sequencing input was CD8+ T cells from PBMCs. Recombination connected TRBV20-1 to TRBJ2-7; 8 central nucleotides agree with TRBD1. The DNA is as follows: TGCAGTGCTGAGGACAGGGAAAGTCCCTACGAGCAGTACTTC. It codes for CSAEDRESPYEQYF.